Shown below are 28 T cell receptor beta chains from a single sample sequenced in a study of T cell repertoires in cytomegalovirus infection. TCRdb called the reads again in MiXCR, with one record for every CDR3 protein. Counted here are 300,000 to 400,000 distinct CDR3 sequences, 20% to 25% occurring once; the ten biggest clones make up more than 10%. Antigen specificity for these receptors is unknown. This material consisted of cultured PBMCs, taken from culture after CMV antigen stimulation. The receptor set was obtained from a human donor in good health (CMV status not recorded). Some clones in this sample may be carry-over from other donors' samples.

This chain connects TRBV6-2 or TRBV6-3 to TRBJ2-7, with D uncertain. V was shortened by 2 bases and J by 0 bases, with 11 bases between the two germline ends. This CDR3 is 15 amino acids long. Per germline, CDR1 MNHEY and CDR2 SVGEGT. The CDR3 DNA reads TGTGCCAGCAGTTACCTTAGGACCTTCTCCTACGAGCAGTACTTC. It encodes CASSYLRTFSYEQYF.

A few counts support this clonotype. As DNA, the CDR3 is TGTGCCAGCAGTTTACTTCCAGGAGGAGACTATGGCTACACCTTC. It translates to CASSLLPGGDYGYTF. The chain joins TRBV27 to TRBJ1-2; D gene unclear. This CDR3 has 15 residues. V lost 2 bases and J lost 3, with 13 bases in between. Germline-derived CDR1 and CDR2 are MNHEY and SMNVEV (reference sequence).

The chain has TRBV7-9 and TRBJ2-1; TRBD2 aligns across 11 bases. CDR1 and CDR2 (germline): SEHNR, FQNEAQ (reference sequence). The junction had 8 bases not matched to a gene; V was cut back by 4 bases and J by 6 bases. The CDR3 extends over 16 amino acids. The CDR3 DNA reads as TGTGCCAGCAGCTCCACGACTAGCGGGGACCCCAATGAGCAGTTCTTC. Amino acid sequence: CASSSTTSGDPNEQFF. The full variable domain, in which reference TRBV7-9 and TRBJ2-1 provide the parts outside the CDR3, is DTGVSQNPRHKITKRGQNVTFRCDPISEHNRLYWYRQTLGQGPEFLTYFQNEAQLEKSRLLSDRFSAERPKGSFSTLEIQRTEQGDSAMYLCASSSTTSGDPNEQFFGPGTRLTVL.

The chain carries TRBV19 and TRBJ1-2, with 9 bases that match TRBD1. Germline CDR1 reads LNHDA; CDR2 reads SQIVND (reference sequence). CDR3 size: 14 residues. Trimming at V came to 9 bases and at J to 4 bases, leaving 9 bases not matched to a gene. Here the CDR3 DNA reads TGTGCCAGCCTTCCGGGACAGGGTGGCTATGGCTACACCTTC. It translates to CASLPGQGGYGYTF. Full variable domain (missing parts from reference TRBV19 and TRBJ1-2): DGGITQSPKYLFRKEGQNVTLSCEQNLNHDAMYWYRQDPGQGLRLIYYSQIVNDFQKGDIAEGYSVSREKKESFPLTVTSAQKNPTAFYLCASLPGQGGYGYTFGSGTRLTVV.

This clonotype occurred many times. V is TRBV7-2 and J is TRBJ2-7, with 7 bases lining up with TRBD1. The CDR3 is 17 amino acids. V shed 5 bases and J 4 bases; nucleotides not matched to a gene: 17. CDR1 is SGHTA, CDR2 FQGNSA, per germline. CDR3 DNA: TGTGCCAGCAGCCCCTACATGAGGAAACAGGGGTCGTACGAGCAGTACTTC. This gives the protein CASSPYMRKQGSYEQYF.

The gene calls are TRBV20-1 and TRBJ2-5; a possible D gene is TRBD2 (5 bases). Trimming pared 2 bases from V and 5 bases from J, leaving 9 bases between. The CDR3 sequence is 12 residues long. The V gene's germline CDR1 is DFQATT and CDR2 SNEGSKA (reference sequence). CDR3 amino acids: CSARRTGETQYF. Written as DNA, the CDR3 is TGCAGTGCTAGAAGGACGGGGGAGACCCAGTACTTC.

To note about this clonotype: This sequence may be a read error, since a much larger clone differs from it by one base. The rearrangement joins TRBV7-2 to TRBJ2-7; TRBD2 matches 10 bases. CDR1 SGHTA and CDR2 FQGNSA come from the germline V gene. The CDR3 sequence is 15 residues long. V trimming: 5 bases; J trimming: 2 bases; junction bases outside the gene matches: 6. Written as DNA, the CDR3 is TGTGCCAGCAGCCGCGGACTAGCGGCTGCCTACGAGCAGTACTTC. This encodes CASSRGLAAAYEQYF.

This clonotype occurred a few times. This sequence joins TRBV10-1 and TRBJ1-1; TRBD1 matches 7 bases. Germline V CDR1 and CDR2: WNHNN, SYGVQD (reference sequence). After removal of 3 bases from V and 4 bases from J, the junction contained 5 bases not matched to a gene. The CDR3 sequence is 14 residues long. CDR3 DNA: TGCGCCAGCAGTGATGTGACAGGGCCCACTGAAGCTTTCTTT. This sequence encodes CASSDVTGPTEAFF.

The V call is TRBV10-3, the J call TRBJ2-7, with 9 bases lining up with TRBD1. This CDR3 comprises 13 residues. Germline values: CDR1 ENHRY, CDR2 SYGVKD. J gave up 6 bases and V 11 bases, and 11 bases lay outside the gene matches. The CDR3 reads CAARTGAEAEQYF. The CDR3 nucleotides read TGTGCCGCGAGGACAGGGGCGGAGGCCGAGCAGTACTTC.

This clonotype was counted ten times or more. The genes are TRBV19 and TRBJ2-1; the D call may be TRBD1 or TRBD2 (6 bases each). The CDR3 extends over 15 amino acids. Per the germline V gene, CDR1 is LNHDA and CDR2 is SQIVND (reference sequence). V lost 2 bases and J lost 7, with 15 bases in between. The CDR3 sequence is CASSITGSQGNEQFF. In DNA, the CDR3 is TGTGCCAGTAGTATAACCGGGAGTCAGGGGAATGAGCAGTTCTTC.

The chain carries TRBV12-3 or TRBV12-4 and TRBJ1-1; a weak D match, TRBD1 (5 bases). The CDR3 has 14 residues. V lost 5 bases, J lost 4 bases, and 14 bases lay in between. The CDR3 nucleotides read TGTGCCAGCAGTAGTCAGGGTGTCGCCACTGAAGCTTTCTTT. Translated, it gives CASSSQGVATEAFF.

The chain carries TRBV7-2 and TRBJ2-5; the D gene is possibly TRBD1 (6 bases). V shed 5 bases and J shed 5 bases, with 15 bases lying between them. Germline-derived CDR1 and CDR2 are SGHTA and FQGNSA. The CDR3 has 14 residues. CDR3 coding DNA: TGTGCCAGCAGCACTCGCCCTAGGGGGGAGACCCAGTACTTC. Its translation is CASSTRPRGETQYF. The entire variable domain, with the rest obtained from reference TRBV7-2 and TRBJ2-5, is as follows: GAGVSQSPSNKVTEKGKDVELRCDPISGHTALYWYRQSLGQGLEFLIYFQGNSAPDKSGLPSDRFSAERTGGSVSTLTIQRTQQEDSAVYLCASSTRPRGETQYFGPGTRLLVL.

This clonotype has only a few counts. This chain joins TRBV20-1 and TRBJ2-3; 10 bases map to TRBD2. J lost 0 bases, V lost 0 bases, and 6 bases had no gene match. Germline V gene lookup returns CDR1 DFQATT and CDR2 SNEGSKA (reference sequence). The CDR3 has 17 amino acids. The chain's CDR3 is CSARDPKRGGSTDTQYF. Here the CDR3 DNA reads TGCAGTGCTAGAGATCCTAAGCGGGGGGGGAGCACAGATACGCAGTATTTT.

The rearrangement joins TRBV7-2 to TRBJ2-1; 8 bases fit TRBD2. J lost 0 bases, V lost 6 bases, and 13 bases had no gene match. Germline CDR1 and CDR2: SGHTA and FQGNSA. The CDR3 sequence is 18 residues long. The CDR3 region has the DNA TGTGCCAGCAGGAGGACTAGCATAACGATCAGCTCCTACAATGAGCAGTTCTTC. The encoded protein is CASRRTSITISSYNEQFF.

The chain has TRBV27 and TRBJ2-4; perhaps TRBD1 as D (5 bases). The CDR3 loop spans 15 amino acids. Trimming left V 6 bases short and J 9 bases short, with 21 bases between. Germline V lookup: CDR1 MNHEY, CDR2 SMNVEV (reference sequence). The CDR3 DNA sequence: TGTGCCAGCAGAGGGCAGGGCATGGTTGGCGCCATTCAGTACTTC. This codes for CASRGQGMVGAIQYF.

This clonotype came up a few times. This chain links TRBV7-9 with TRBJ1-2; D gene unclear. The CDR3 loop spans 15 amino acids. The germline V and J ends were trimmed by 0 bases and 3 bases, with 11 bases remaining between them. Per germline, CDR1 SEHNR and CDR2 FQNEAQ (reference sequence). The CDR3, as DNA: TGTGCCAGCAGCTTAGCGGAAGGCCAGCACTATGGCTACACCTTC. It specifies CASSLAEGQHYGYTF.

Regarding this clonotype: Relative to the germline gene, one junction end is altered; a read error may explain this. The V gene is TRBV6-5, the J gene TRBJ1-1, with D possibly TRBD1 on 5 matching bases. This CDR3 contains 16 residues. Germline V CDR1 and CDR2: MNHEY, SVGAGI. CDR3: CASTRGRPIENTGAFF. CDR3 nucleotides: TGTGCCAGTACGCGGGGCAGACCAATTGAAAACACTGGAGCTTTCTTT.

The V call is TRBV12-3 or TRBV12-4, the J call TRBJ1-1; D is undetermined. V was shortened by 4 bases and J by 12 bases, with 21 bases between the two germline ends. This CDR3 contains 14 residues. The CDR3 sequence: CASSSHAGSRGPFF. The CDR3 DNA is TGTGCCAGCAGTTCCCACGCCGGGTCCCGAGGACCTTTCTTT.

The chain employs TRBV4-2 and TRBJ2-3, with TRBD2 matching 13 bases. Trimming cost V 0 bases and J 2 bases; bases outside gene matches: 5. CDR3 length: 18 amino acids. Germline CDR1 reads LGHNA; CDR2 reads YNFKEQ. CDR3 sequence: CASSQEGTSGTYTDTQYF. Written as DNA, the CDR3 is TGTGCCAGCAGCCAAGAGGGGACTAGCGGGACCTACACAGATACGCAGTATTTT.

The chain combines TRBV10-3 with TRBJ2-7; 7 positions match TRBD1. Per the germline V gene, CDR1 is ENHRY and CDR2 is SYGVKD. CDR3 length equals 13 residues. The trim removed 4 bases at V and 6 bases at J, leaving 6 bases unmatched. The DNA of the CDR3 is TGTGCCATCAGTGGAACAGGGGATTCCGAGCAGTACGTC. Encoded protein: CAISGTGDSEQYV.

V usage is TRBV7-8 and J usage is TRBJ2-2; D uncertain. V was pared by 1 base and J by 7 bases, with 10 bases between. There are 14 residues in the CDR3. CDR1 and CDR2 from the germline V gene are SGHVS and FQNEAQ. This chain's CDR3 is CASSLGVLGGELFF. The CDR3 DNA reads as TGTGCCAGCAGCTTAGGGGTTCTGGGCGGGGAGCTGTTTTTT. Drawing the rest from reference TRBV7-8 and TRBJ2-2, the complete variable domain is GAGVSQSPRYKVAKRGQDVALRCDPISGHVSLFWYQQALGQGPEFLTYFQNEAQLDKSGLPSDRFFAERPEGSVSTLKIQRTQQEDSAVYLCASSLGVLGGELFFGEGSRLTVL.

V usage is TRBV5-1 and J usage is TRBJ2-5, with D perhaps assigned TRBD1 or TRBD2 (5 bases each). Looked up from germline, CDR1 is SGHRS and CDR2 is YFSETQ. The CDR3 has 14 amino acids. V was pared by 3 bases and J by 0 bases, with 9 bases between. The CDR3 sequence: CASSWDGYQETQYF. CDR3 coding DNA: TGCGCCAGCAGCTGGGACGGGTACCAAGAGACCCAGTACTTC.

A few counts support this clonotype. The chain links TRBV4-2 to TRBJ2-2; D unclear. The CDR3 covers 12 residues. Trimming took off 1 base at V and 6 bases at J, with 3 bases between the two ends. Germline-derived CDR1 and CDR2 are LGHNA and YNFKEQ. The CDR3 spells CASSQGPGELFF. DNA for the CDR3: TGTGCCAGCAGCCAAGGTCCCGGGGAGCTGTTTTTT.

J is TRBJ2-1 and V is TRBV7-2; D is ambiguous. The germline V gene has CDR1 SGHTA and CDR2 FQGNSA. With 1 base removed from V and 7 bases from J, the gap between germline ends came to 8 bases. The CDR3 sequence is 13 residues long. The CDR3 nucleotides are TGTGCCAGCAGCTTAGGGCCCGTTAATGAGCAGTTCTTC. Protein sequence: CASSLGPVNEQFF.

The table lists this clonotype with a few counts. The chain couples TRBV9 to TRBJ1-5; possibly TRBD1 for D (5 bases). The CDR3 is 14 residues long. CDR1 is SGDLS and CDR2 is YYNGEE in the germline V gene. V lost 0 bases and J lost 6, with 10 bases in between. CDR3 loop: CASSVGGSPQPQHF. CDR3 bases: TGTGCCAGCAGCGTAGGGGGGAGCCCTCAGCCCCAGCATTTT.

This clonotype appeared a few times. The genes are TRBV20-1 and TRBJ1-2; D uncertain. Germline CDR1 reads DFQATT; CDR2 reads SNEGSKA (reference sequence). The V end was cut by 5 bases, the J end by 5 bases, with 15 bases between. The CDR3 extends over 13 amino acids. The CDR3 is CSADTHGRYGYTF. Written as DNA, the CDR3 is TGCAGTGCTGACACTCACGGACGGTATGGCTACACCTTC.

The V and J genes are TRBV19 and TRBJ1-2; TRBD1 aligns across 12 bases. The V segment lost 5 bases and the J segment 5 bases; nucleotides outside the gene matches: 6. The CDR3 has 15 amino acids. Germline CDR1 LNHDA, CDR2 SQIVND (reference sequence). Here the CDR3 reads CASSGPGQGAYGYTF. The CDR3 nucleotides are TGTGCCAGTAGTGGACCGGGACAGGGGGCATATGGCTACACCTTC.

This clonotype showed up just a few times. The chain employs TRBV5-1 and TRBJ2-2, with TRBD1 matching over 10 bases. After removal of 5 bases from V and 3 bases from J, the junction contained 4 bases not matched to a gene. The germline V gene encodes CDR1 SGHRS and CDR2 YFSETQ. There are 15 residues in the CDR3. The DNA of the CDR3 is TGCGCCAGCAGACAAGGGACAGGGGACACCGGGGAGCTGTTTTTT. Amino acids: CASRQGTGDTGELFF. Together with reference TRBV5-1 and TRBJ2-2, the CDR3 gives the full variable domain: KAGVTQTPRYLIKTRGQQVTLSCSPISGHRSVSWYQQTPGQGLQFLFEYFSETQRNKGNFPGRFSGRQFSNSRSEMNVSTLELGDSALYLCASRQGTGDTGELFFGEGSRLTVL.